The clone carrying this T cell receptor beta chain was picked up one time. What it recognizes is unknown. The data were obtained in a study of cytomegalovirus exposure and HLA in healthy donors. Study-level results: A later analysis by the authors found several of the most significant clusters apparently linked to common viral pathogens. Trimming of TCR beta V- and J-genes showed a link, identified in a later analysis, to a missense DCLRE1C variant. CMV serostatus was the sole immune exposure information available.

It was with 60 Vbeta and 13 Jbeta primers that the PCR ran. Generated by immunoSEQ multiplex PCR, the TCRdb table keeps only in-frame clones and is missing some. The profile shows 95,000 to 150,000 clones, roughly 14% of them singletons. This CDR3 has 16 residues. Germline-derived CDR1 and CDR2 are SGHRS and YFSETQ. Losses at the gene ends were 4 bases for V and 7 bases for J; bases not matched to a gene: 11. This receptor was taken from a woman aged 18-29 years in good health and CMV-seronegative. V usage is TRBV5-1 and J usage is TRBJ2-2; TRBD1 aligns across 9 bases. Sequences were obtained from PBMCs. The CDR3 is CASSPDGTGIFGELFF. CDR3 DNA: TGCGCCAGCAGCCCAGACGGGACAGGGATTTTCGGGGAGCTGTTTTTT.